This T cell receptor (beta chain) was captured in a study of human T cells and chemical hapten exposure. Points from the study as a whole: Counts of TCRs above 1 in 1000 frequency stayed unchanged with DPC sensitization. The presence of alopecia in the donors means their immune response may differ from healthy people's.

Each CDR3 protein gets one entry after TCRdb re-called the RACE reads with MiXCR. The sample has around 200,000 distinct CDR3 sequences; more than 20% are singletons. Remarks on this clonotype: Antigen specificity is unknown.

Germline V lookup: CDR1 MDHEN, CDR2 SYDVKM. The germline V and J ends were trimmed by 6 bases and 6 bases, with 11 bases remaining between them. The CDR3 loop spans 13 amino acids. Time point denoted: patch test 3, about 24 weeks after DPC sensitization. Treatment denoted: therapeutic diphenylcyclopropenone sensitization with weekly scalp DPC. Staff drew blood before applying each patch test. This specimen was whole blood, taken in connection with sensitization to the hapten diphenylcyclopropenone (DPC). This TCR came from a woman aged 35 to 49 with alopecia areata. Some clones in this sample may be carry-over from other donors' samples. V gene TRBV28 combines with J gene TRBJ2-2; no clear D gene. CDR3 loop: CASRGFWAGELFF. As DNA, the CDR3 is TGTGCCAGCAGGGGCTTCTGGGCCGGGGAGCTGTTTTTT.